The rows below give T cell receptor beta chains drawn from one sample of a study of cytomegalovirus exposure and HLA in healthy donors. Clones were sequenced by immunoSEQ multiplex PCR, and TCRdb holds only the in-frame ones, with some missing. The repertoire holds about 50,000 clones, with 80% as singletons. The sequenced sample consisted of PBMCs. The source is a man aged 30-40 years in good health and CMV-seropositive. Both conserved end residues are part of each CDR3. The D gene is left open where the match is weak. The size field is filled for only some rows; it gives once, few, many or a size class.

V gene	J gene	clone size	D gene	CDR3 protein	CDR3 DNA
TRBV29-1	TRBJ2-5	once	TRBD1	CSVEGTGEETQYF	TGCAGCGTTGAAGGGACAGGGGAAGAGACCCAGTACTTC
TRBV30	TRBJ2-2	-	-	CAWSERLGGELFF	TGTGCCTGGAGTGAACGACTCGGGGGGGAGCTGTTTTTT
TRBV28	TRBJ2-4	-	TRBD1	CASSLYGQGAKNIQYF	TGTGCCAGCAGTTTATATGGACAGGGCGCCAAAAACATTCAGTACTTC
TRBV19	TRBJ1-1	-	TRBD1	CASSPEGAFDTEAFF	TGTGCCAGTAGTCCAGAGGGGGCATTTGATACTGAAGCTTTCTTT
TRBV5-6	TRBJ2-5	-	-	CASSPGFQETQYF	TGTGCCAGCAGCCCGGGATTTCAAGAGACCCAGTACTTC
TRBV11-2	TRBJ1-1	once	-	CASSPGLLGAFF	TGTGCCAGCAGCCCGGGACTCCTCGGGGCTTTCTTT
TRBV6-6	TRBJ1-5	-	TRBD1	CASMGTGGNQPQHF	TGTGCCAGCATGGGGACAGGGGGCAATCAGCCCCAGCATTTT
TRBV19	TRBJ2-1	-	TRBD1	CASSIWDRDNEQFF	TGTGCCAGTAGTATCTGGGACAGGGACAATGAGCAGTTCTTC
TRBV15	TRBJ2-2	-	TRBD1	CATVDRSNTGELFF	TGTGCCACCGTGGACAGGTCGAACACCGGGGAGCTGTTTTTT
TRBV30	TRBJ1-1	-	-	CAWARREEAFF	TGTGCCTGGGCCAGGAGGGAGGAAGCTTTCTTT
TRBV25-1	TRBJ1-1	-	-	CASSETGTSNTEAFF	TGTGCCAGCAGTGAGACCGGGACATCAAACACTGAAGCTTTCTTT
TRBV9	TRBJ1-4	-	-	CASSRGGTNEKLFF	TGTGCCAGCTCTAGGGGGGGCACTAATGAAAAACTGTTTTTT
TRBV6-6	TRBJ2-6	few	TRBD1	CASHQGQGAANVLTF	TGTGCCAGCCACCAGGGACAGGGTGCGGCCAACGTCCTGACTTTC
TRBV28	TRBJ1-2	once	-	CASSLYGGSYGYTF	TGTGCCAGCAGTTTGTATGGGGGGTCTTATGGCTACACCTTC
TRBV9	TRBJ2-1	-	TRBD2	CASSVDGGAGGDNEQFF	TGTGCCAGCAGCGTAGATGGTGGAGCGGGGGGGGACAATGAGCAGTTCTTC
TRBV18	TRBJ1-1	-	TRBD1	CASSPPGQGFFEAFF	TGTGCCAGCTCACCACCGGGACAGGGATTCTTTGAAGCTTTCTTT
TRBV19	TRBJ1-1	-	TRBD1	CASTSLRTGMNTEAFF	TGTGCCAGTACCTCACTTAGGACAGGGATGAACACTGAAGCTTTCTTT
TRBV27	TRBJ1-5	few	-	CASSFSYPHQPQHF	TGTGCCAGCAGTTTTAGCTACCCCCATCAGCCCCAGCATTTT
TRBV19	TRBJ1-5	once	-	CASKEGGPASQPQHF	TGTGCCAGTAAAGAGGGGGGGCCTGCAAGTCAGCCCCAGCATTTT
TRBV5-1	TRBJ2-1	-	TRBD2	CASSLEAGGPYEQFF	TGCGCCAGCAGCTTGGAAGCGGGGGGGCCCTATGAGCAGTTCTTC
TRBV29-1	TRBJ2-3	-	TRBD1	CSVEDHFGRGRTDTQYF	TGCAGCGTTGAAGATCACTTCGGCAGGGGGCGCACAGATACGCAGTATTTT
TRBV29-1	TRBJ2-4	few	TRBD1	CSVTGAVKNIQYF	TGCAGCGTTACAGGGGCGGTCAAAAACATTCAGTACTTC
TRBV4-2	TRBJ1-4	-	-	CASSRTDSNEKLFF	TGTGCCAGCAGCCGGACGGACAGCAATGAAAAACTGTTTTTT
TRBV7-9	TRBJ1-4	-	TRBD1	CASSLGVRGAEKLFF	TGTGCCAGCAGCTTAGGGGTCAGGGGGGCTGAAAAACTGTTTTTT
TRBV5-1	TRBJ2-3	few	-	CASSSGDITDTQYF	TGCGCCAGCAGCTCAGGGGATATCACAGATACGCAGTATTTT
TRBV5-1	TRBJ1-1	-	-	CASSSSPTGFGTEAFF	TGCGCCAGCAGCTCCAGCCCCACAGGGTTCGGCACTGAAGCTTTCTTT
TRBV19	TRBJ1-5	-	-	CASTHRGSNQPQHF	TGTGCCAGTACCCATCGGGGTTCCAATCAGCCCCAGCATTTT
TRBV5-1	TRBJ1-4	-	-	CASSQAGVQEKLFF	TGCGCCAGCAGCCAAGCGGGCGTACAGGAAAAACTGTTTTTT
TRBV18	TRBJ1-4	-	-	CASSPYTGSNEKLFF	TGTGCCAGCTCACCCTACACAGGGTCTAATGAAAAACTGTTTTTT
TRBV5-5	TRBJ2-7	-	TRBD2	CASSFWLGGGVYEQYF	TGTGCCAGCAGCTTTTGGTTGGGCGGGGGTGTCTACGAGCAGTACTTC
TRBV4-2	TRBJ2-1	-	TRBD2	CASSQTELAGHNEQFF	TGTGCCAGCAGCCAAACGGAACTAGCGGGGCACAATGAGCAGTTCTTC
TRBV11-3	TRBJ2-3	-	-	CASSWAAGTDTQYF	TGTGCCAGCAGCTGGGCAGCCGGCACAGATACGCAGTATTTT
TRBV4-1	TRBJ2-3	-	-	CASSTGFADTQYF	TGCGCCAGCAGCACAGGGTTCGCAGATACGCAGTATTTT